The 19 T cell receptor beta chains presented below share a single source sample, sequenced in a study of regulatory T cells in long-lasting Graves disease. Building of the TCR beta libraries involved iRepertoire HTBI primers and Arm-PCR of CDR3 regions. TCRdb reprocessed the multiplex PCR reads with MiXCR, giving one entry per CDR3 protein. The sample has about 400,000 distinct CDR3 sequences, less than 25% seen once. Time point noted: persistent/refractory GD, antithyroid drugs over 5 years with positive TRAb. PBMC RNA was the source of the TCR library. The sample in question was peripheral blood mononuclear cells (PBMCs), obtained when the disease was refractory, from a patient treated with antithyroid drugs. These receptors all stem from a female donor with Graves disease.

Only a few counts were recorded for this clonotype. The chain has TRBV24-1 and TRBJ2-2; D remains unclear. The V gene lost 12 bases and the J gene lost 0 bases, with 16 bases spanning the gap. The CDR3 consists of 15 residues. CDR1 and CDR2 (germline): KGHDR, SFDVKD. The CDR3 here is CAYPGETPNTGELFF. CDR3 nucleotides: TGTGCCTACCCCGGAGAGACACCGAACACCGGGGAGCTGTTTTTT.

This clonotype showed up just a few times. This chain links TRBV10-1 with TRBJ2-7; D gene uncertain. The CDR3 has 13 residues. The germline gives CDR1 WNHNN, CDR2 SYGVQD (reference sequence). Trimming removed 2 bases at V and 6 bases at J, with 11 bases between. The CDR3 nucleotides read TGCGCCAGCAGTGAGATTCGTGGGTCCGAGCAGTACTTC. Translated: CASSEIRGSEQYF.

This chain connects TRBV5-1 to TRBJ2-2; no definite D call. The V gene's germline CDR1 is SGHRS and CDR2 YFSETQ. Trimming stripped 1 base from V and 1 base from J, with 8 bases between. This CDR3 comprises 15 residues. DNA for the CDR3: TGCGCCAGCAGCTTGATGACCATGAACACCGGGGAGCTGTTTTTT. This encodes CASSLMTMNTGELFF.

CDR3 in DNA: TGTGCCTGGAGAGAGGGGGCGATCTATGGCTACACCTTC. Translated: CAWREGAIYGYTF. The rearrangement links TRBV30 to TRBJ1-2; 7 positions agree with TRBD1. The CDR3 sequence is 13 residues long. V shed 3 bases, J shed 4 bases, and the junction held 5 bases outside the gene matches. Germline V gives CDR1 GTSNPN, CDR2 SVGIG (reference sequence).

This clonotype was observed at least ten times. The chain links TRBV15 to TRBJ1-2; 7 bases map to TRBD1. The V gene's germline CDR1 is LNHNV and CDR2 YYDKDF (reference sequence). The CDR3 extends over 14 amino acids. V dropped 2 bases and J dropped 8; count of bases not matched to a gene: 8. CDR3 residues: CATSRPWDRSGYTF. As DNA, the CDR3 is TGTGCCACCAGCAGACCCTGGGACAGATCAGGCTACACCTTC.

V and J are TRBV5-1 and TRBJ2-2; D remains ambiguous. There are 9 residues in the CDR3. From germline, CDR1 is SGHRS and CDR2 YFSETQ. V dropped 0 bases and J dropped 13 bases, with 1 base sitting between them. The chain's CDR3 is CASSLALFF. DNA of the CDR3: TGCGCCAGCAGCTTGGCGCTGTTTTTT.

The chain recombines TRBV6-5 with TRBJ2-1; TRBD2 matches at 10 bases. Germline V CDR1 and CDR2: MNHEY, SVGAGI. The trim removed 2 bases at V and 2 bases at J, leaving 0 bases unmatched. The length of the CDR3 is 15 residues. The CDR3 region has the DNA TGTGCCAGCAGTTACGGACTAGCGGCCTACAATGAGCAGTTCTTC. It is translated as CASSYGLAAYNEQFF.

This clonotype was counted between two and nine times. The chain uses TRBV12-3 or TRBV12-4 and TRBJ2-2, with D possibly TRBD2 on 6 matching bases. V shed 5 bases and J shed 2 bases, with 12 bases lying between them. The CDR3 is made up of 15 amino acids. The CDR3 DNA reads as TGTGCCAGCAGTATCCGGGACTTAAACACCGGGGAGCTGTTTTTT. Its protein is CASSIRDLNTGELFF.

The chain links TRBV6-1 to TRBJ2-1; 8 bases fit TRBD2. J was trimmed by 6 bases and V by 10 bases; bases with no gene match: 2. Germline V gene data show CDR1 as MNHNS and CDR2 as SASEGT. This CDR3 has 11 amino acids. This CDR3 is CATGGGNEQFF. The CDR3 bases are TGTGCCACGGGGGGGGGCAATGAGCAGTTCTTC.

This clonotype appeared a single time. This chain links TRBV7-9 with TRBJ1-6; 9 nucleotides agree with TRBD1. The V gene's germline CDR1 is SEHNR and CDR2 FQNEAQ (reference sequence). The V and J ends lost 5 bases and 9 bases, in that order; junction bases with no gene match: 8. The CDR3 loop spans 15 amino acids. The CDR3 DNA is TGTGCCAGCAGCCAACGGGACAGGGAGATTTCACCCCTCCACTTT. This gives the protein CASSQRDREISPLHF.

This clonotype was counted only a few times. V is TRBV12-3 or TRBV12-4 and J is TRBJ2-7; the D gene is possibly TRBD2 (6 bases). The CDR3 consists of 12 residues. The V and J ends lost 8 bases and 5 bases respectively, with 13 bases between them. The CDR3 sequence is CASGRERNEQYF. DNA of the CDR3: TGTGCCAGCGGTCGGGAGCGGAACGAGCAGTACTTC.

This clonotype was seen ten or more times. The V and J genes are TRBV28 and TRBJ1-2; D gene unclear. Germline-derived CDR1 and CDR2 are MDHEN and SYDVKM. V lost 6 bases and J 5 bases, leaving 7 bases between the germline ends. This CDR3 is built from 11 residues. The CDR3 spells CASRGRYGYTF. CDR3 coding DNA: TGTGCCAGCAGGGGAAGATATGGCTACACCTTC.

This chain joins TRBV30 and TRBJ1-5, with 8 nucleotides matching TRBD1. Germline values: CDR1 GTSNPN, CDR2 SVGIG (reference sequence). This CDR3 comprises 14 residues. The ends lost 2 bases at V and 9 bases at J; junction bases unmatched: 9. The CDR3 reads CAWSYGQGDRPQHF. The CDR3 coding sequence is TGTGCCTGGAGTTATGGACAGGGTGATCGGCCCCAGCATTTT.

This clonotype appeared many times. The chain employs TRBV12-3 or TRBV12-4 and TRBJ2-7; 10 nucleotides match TRBD2. The CDR3 extends over 14 amino acids. With 6 bases clipped from V and 4 bases from J, the junction kept 6 bases outside the gene matches. As DNA, the CDR3 is TGTGCCAGCAGCTCTAGCGGGAGAGTGTACGAGCAGTACTTC. Its translation is CASSSSGRVYEQYF.

The gene calls are TRBV27 and TRBJ2-1; 9 nucleotides line up with TRBD2. Germline loops: CDR1 MNHEY, CDR2 SMNVEV (reference sequence). CDR3 length: 15 residues. The J segment lost 5 bases and the V segment lost 4 bases, leaving 6 bases of the junction unmatched. In DNA, the CDR3 is TGTGCCAGCAGTTCCCTAGCGGGATTGGACAATGAGCAGTTCTTC. It is translated as CASSSLAGLDNEQFF.

This clonotype has more than one count but fewer than ten. The chain combines TRBV12-3 or TRBV12-4 with TRBJ2-2; 7 positions agree with TRBD1. After removal of 6 bases from V and 2 bases from J, the junction contained 6 bases not matched to a gene. This CDR3 region has 15 residues. The CDR3 reads CASSRDRTNTGELFF. Written as DNA, the CDR3 is TGTGCCAGCAGCCGGGACAGAACTAACACCGGGGAGCTGTTTTTT.

This clonotype was detected many times. This sequence joins TRBV27 and TRBJ1-1; 7 bases are shared with TRBD1. V was pared by 7 bases and J by 4 bases, with 6 bases of the junction left unmatched. Germline CDR1 is MNHEY and CDR2 is SMNVEV (reference sequence). The CDR3 sequence is 13 residues long. The CDR3 DNA reads TGTGCCAGCAAAATTGGGACAGCCACTGAAGCTTTCTTT. Its protein product is CASKIGTATEAFF.

This clonotype showed up just a few times. This CDR3 reads CASSDRTAYGYTF. The CDR3 coding sequence is TGTGCCAGCAGCGATCGGACAGCTTATGGCTACACCTTC. The J gene is TRBJ1-2, the V gene TRBV27, with a possible D match to TRBD1 (6 bases). V was pared by 6 bases and J by 5 bases, with 13 bases between. In germline, CDR1 is MNHEY, CDR2 SMNVEV (reference sequence). There are 13 residues in the CDR3.

This clonotype was detected ten times or more. The gene calls are TRBV28 and TRBJ1-1; possibly TRBD1 for D (5 bases). This CDR3 is built from 14 residues. The germline V gene has CDR1 MDHEN and CDR2 SYDVKM. The V end was cut by 4 bases, the J end by 6 bases, with 15 bases between. The CDR3 protein is CASSSPTEPAEAFF. Written as DNA, the CDR3 is TGTGCCAGCAGTTCCCCGACAGAACCGGCTGAAGCTTTCTTT. Together with reference TRBV28 and TRBJ1-1, the CDR3 gives the full variable domain: DVKVTQSSRYLVKRTGEKVFLECVQDMDHENMFWYRQDPGLGLRLIYFSYDVKMKEKGDIPEGYSVSREKKERFSLILESASTNQTSMYLCASSSPTEPAEAFFGQGTRLTVV.